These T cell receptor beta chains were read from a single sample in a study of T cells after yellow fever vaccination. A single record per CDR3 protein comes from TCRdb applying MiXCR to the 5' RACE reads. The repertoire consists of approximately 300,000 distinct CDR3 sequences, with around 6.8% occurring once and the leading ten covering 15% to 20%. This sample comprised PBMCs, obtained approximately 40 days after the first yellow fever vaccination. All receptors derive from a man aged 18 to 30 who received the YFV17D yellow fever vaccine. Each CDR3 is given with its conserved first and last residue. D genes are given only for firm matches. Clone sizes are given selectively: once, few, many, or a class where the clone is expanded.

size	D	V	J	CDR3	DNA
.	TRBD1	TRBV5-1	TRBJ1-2	CASSADRGMDGYTF	TGCGCCAGCAGCGCGGACAGGGGGATGGATGGCTACACCTTC
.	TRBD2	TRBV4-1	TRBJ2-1	CASSQAGTSEYNEQFF	TGCGCCAGCAGCCAAGCAGGGACTAGCGAGTACAATGAGCAGTTCTTC
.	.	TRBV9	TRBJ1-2	CASSSDRGYTF	TGTGCCAGCAGCTCAGACAGGGGCTACACCTTC
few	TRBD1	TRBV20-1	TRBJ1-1	CSAREHPGQRRSEAFF	TGCAGTGCTAGAGAGCATCCGGGACAGCGGCGGTCTGAAGCTTTCTTT
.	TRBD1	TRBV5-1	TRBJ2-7	CASSLEGASNEQYF	TGCGCCAGCAGCTTGGAGGGGGCGAGTAACGAGCAGTACTTC
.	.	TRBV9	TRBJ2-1	CASSVEWGARVEQFF	TGTGCCAGCAGCGTAGAGTGGGGGGCGCGGGTTGAGCAGTTCTTC
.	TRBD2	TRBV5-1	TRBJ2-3	CASSLGASGATDTQYF	TGCGCCAGCAGCTTGGGGGCTAGCGGGGCCACAGATACGCAGTATTTT
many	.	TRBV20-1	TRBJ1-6	CSARVQGRSPLHF	TGCAGTGCTAGGGTCCAGGGACGCTCACCCCTCCACTTT
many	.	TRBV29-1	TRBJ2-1	CSVPTYNEQFF	TGCAGCGTACCAACGTACAATGAGCAGTTCTTC
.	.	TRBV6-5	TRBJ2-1	CASSSAWGQSSYNEQFF	TGTGCCAGCAGTTCCGCCTGGGGCCAGAGCTCCTACAATGAGCAGTTCTTC
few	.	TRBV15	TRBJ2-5	CATSRDGRQSGTQYF	TGTGCCACCAGCAGAGATGGACGGCAATCCGGGACCCAGTACTTC